This TCR beta chain was recorded in a study of T-cell reconstitution after alpha-beta-depleted transplantation in children. Unique molecular identifiers were built into the TCRbeta library. One entry per CDR3 protein results from TCRdb running MiXCR on the PCR reads. This repertoire shows about 220,000 distinct CDR3 sequences, around a sixth found once; its top ten account for about 45%. This clonotype was seen repeatedly, ten times or more. No antigen is known for it. CDR3 length: 14 residues. The germline gives CDR1 MGHDK, CDR2 SYGVNS. The trim removed 2 bases at V and 9 bases at J, leaving 8 bases unmatched. Study-level findings and limits: About two months after transplant, alpha-beta T cells reportedly came from several hundred expanded graft clones.

The material sequenced was PBMCs, mostly from graft donor cells, taken 360 days after TCRalphabeta/CD19-depleted stem cell transplant. This chain links TRBV25-1 with TRBJ2-5, with 8 bases identical to TRBD1. This TCR was sampled from a male patient aged 2-10 years who had a stem cell transplant for acute lymphoblastic leukemia, so the T cells may come from the graft donor. CDR3 in amino acids: CASSETTGVAAQYF. The CDR3, as DNA: TGTGCCAGCAGTGAAACGACAGGGGTAGCGGCCCAGTACTTC. The full variable domain, rest sourced from reference TRBV25-1 and TRBJ2-5, is EADIYQTPRYLVIGTGKKITLECSQTMGHDKMYWYQQDPGMELHLIHYSYGVNSTEKGDLSSESTVSRIRTEHFPLTLESARPSHTSQYLCASSETTGVAAQYFGPGTRLLVL.